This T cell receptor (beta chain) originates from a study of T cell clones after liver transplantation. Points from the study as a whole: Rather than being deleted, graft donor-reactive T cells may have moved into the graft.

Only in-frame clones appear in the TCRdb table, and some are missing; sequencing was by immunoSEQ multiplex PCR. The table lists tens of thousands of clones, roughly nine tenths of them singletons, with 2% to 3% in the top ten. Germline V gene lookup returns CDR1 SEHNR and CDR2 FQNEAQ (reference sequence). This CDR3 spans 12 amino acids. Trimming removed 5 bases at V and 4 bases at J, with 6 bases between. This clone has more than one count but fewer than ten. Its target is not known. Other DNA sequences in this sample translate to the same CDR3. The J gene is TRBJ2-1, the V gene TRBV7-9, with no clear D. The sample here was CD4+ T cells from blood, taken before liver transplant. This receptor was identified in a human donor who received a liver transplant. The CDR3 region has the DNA TGTGCCAGCAGCCTCTCTTACAATGAGCAGTTCTTC. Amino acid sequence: CASSLSYNEQFF. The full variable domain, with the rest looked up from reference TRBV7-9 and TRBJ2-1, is DTGVSQNPRHKITKRGQNVTFRCDPISEHNRLYWYRQTLGQGPEFLTYFQNEAQLEKSRLLSDRFSAERPKGSFSTLEIQRTEQGDSAMYLCASSLSYNEQFFGPGTRLTVL.